Described below is a single T cell receptor (beta chain) sequence and its context. With V trimmed by 5 bases and J by 1 base, 6 bases remained unmatched. CDR3 length equals 17 residues. Arm-PCR of CDR3 regions and iRepertoire HTBI primers were used to build TCR beta libraries. TCRdb used MiXCR to reprocess the multiplex PCR reads, holding one entry per CDR3 protein. The sample lists over 450,000 distinct CDR3 sequences, 20% to 25% occurring once. The source of the sample is a study of regulatory T cells in long-lasting Graves disease. Whole-study context: With positive TSH receptor antibodies and over 5 years of antithyroid drugs, Graves' disease was considered persistent.

The time point was: persistent/refractory GD, antithyroid drugs over 5 years with positive TRAb. RNA extracted from PBMCs served as the sequencing template. This chain links TRBV12-3 or TRBV12-4 with TRBJ2-2, with 11 bases matching TRBD2. This receptor was obtained from a female donor with Graves disease. Source: peripheral blood mononuclear cells (PBMCs), taken when the disease was refractory, from a patient treated with antithyroid drugs. CDR3 DNA sequence: TGTGCCAGCAGTCCCCTTGGACTAGCGGGGAACACCGGGGAGCTGTTTTTT. Its protein is CASSPLGLAGNTGELFF.